This T cell receptor (beta chain) was identified in a study of T cell responses to AZD1222 COVID-19 vaccine. Here immunoSEQ multiplex PCR was the method, and the copy in TCRdb shows in-frame clones only, minus some. The table shows about 110,000 clones, with around 90% occurring only once. Points from the study as a whole: Two AZD1222 doses significantly raised spike-specific TCR breadth and depth over controls. Nearly half of spike-specific TCRs reportedly target unmutated variant regions. Only a handful of individuals given AZD1222 were seropositive at baseline. At 160-218 and 743-854, vaccine-associated CD4 TCRs were dominant, and they spanned spike.

Remarks on this clone: Its specificity is unknown.

This sequence originates from an adult in good health. Source: peripheral blood, taken on day 0 of AZD1222 vaccination.

The CDR3 nucleotides are TGTGCCAGCGAGCCCAGCTGGGGAGCAGAGGTGAACACTGAAGCTTTCTTT. This translates into CASEPSWGAEVNTEAFF. The rearrangement links TRBV28 to TRBJ1-1; D not resolved. The germline gives CDR1 MDHEN, CDR2 SYDVKM. V lost 8 bases and J 0 bases, leaving 22 bases between the germline ends. The CDR3 sequence is 17 residues long.